This TCR beta chain was retrieved from a study of T cell responses to AZD1222 COVID-19 vaccine. Whole-study results and caveats: Epitopes outside B.1.351 and B.1.1.7 mutated regions reportedly drew nearly half of spike TCRs.

Produced via immunoSEQ multiplex PCR; TCRdb's table is partial and in-frame only. The sample includes roughly 190,000 clones, approximately 90% of them seen just once. Points on this clone: No antigen is known for it.

Whether given at about 4 or about 12 weeks, second doses were pooled. The sequence was obtained from an adult who received the AZD1222 COVID-19 vaccine. The sequencing here drew on peripheral blood, taken 28 days after the second AZD1222 dose.

The CDR3: CASSQDSGGDEKLFF. The CDR3 DNA sequence: TGCGCCAGCAGCCAAGATAGCGGGGGGGATGAAAAACTGTTTTTT. The chain is built from TRBV4-3 and TRBJ1-4; D may be TRBD1 (5 bases). Germline V gene data show CDR1 as LGHNA and CDR2 as YSLEER. The CDR3 is 15 residues long. V gave up 0 bases and J gave up 6 bases, with 11 bases separating them.